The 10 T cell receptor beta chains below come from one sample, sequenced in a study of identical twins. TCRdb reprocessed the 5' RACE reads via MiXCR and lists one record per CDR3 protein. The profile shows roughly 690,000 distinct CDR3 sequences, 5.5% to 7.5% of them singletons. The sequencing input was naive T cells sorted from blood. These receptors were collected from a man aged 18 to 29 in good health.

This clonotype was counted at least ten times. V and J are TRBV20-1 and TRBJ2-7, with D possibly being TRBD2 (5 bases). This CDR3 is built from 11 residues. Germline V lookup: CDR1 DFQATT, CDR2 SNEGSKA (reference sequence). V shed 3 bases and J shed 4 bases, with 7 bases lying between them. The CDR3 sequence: CSARGVYEQYF. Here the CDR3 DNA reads TGCAGTGCTAGGGGAGTATACGAGCAGTACTTC.

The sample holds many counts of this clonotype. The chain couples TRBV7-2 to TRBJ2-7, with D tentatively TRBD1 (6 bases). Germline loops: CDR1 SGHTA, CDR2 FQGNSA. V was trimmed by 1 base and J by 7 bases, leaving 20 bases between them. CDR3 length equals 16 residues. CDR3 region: CASSLVSASGRGEQYF. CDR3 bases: TGTGCCAGCAGCTTAGTCTCGGCCAGCGGCAGGGGTGAGCAGTACTTC.

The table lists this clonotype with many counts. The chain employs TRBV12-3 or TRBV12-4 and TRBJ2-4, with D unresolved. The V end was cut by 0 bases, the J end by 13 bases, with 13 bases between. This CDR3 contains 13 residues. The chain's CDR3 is CASSLAQSDKQYF. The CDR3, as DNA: TGTGCCAGCAGTTTAGCGCAGTCCGACAAGCAGTACTTC.

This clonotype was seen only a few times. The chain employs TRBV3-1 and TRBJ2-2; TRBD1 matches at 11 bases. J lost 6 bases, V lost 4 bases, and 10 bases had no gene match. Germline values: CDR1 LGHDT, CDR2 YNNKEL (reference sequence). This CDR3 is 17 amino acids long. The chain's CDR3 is CASSRIMGQGVAGELFF. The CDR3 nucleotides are TGTGCCAGCAGCCGGATTATGGGACAGGGGGTCGCCGGGGAGCTGTTTTTT.

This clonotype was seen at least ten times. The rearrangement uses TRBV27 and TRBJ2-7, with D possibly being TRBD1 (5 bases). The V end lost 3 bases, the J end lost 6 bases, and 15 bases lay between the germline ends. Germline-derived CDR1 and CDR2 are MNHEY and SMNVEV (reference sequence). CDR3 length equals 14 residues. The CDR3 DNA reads TGTGCCAGCAGTTTCCGCCAGGGTGTTAGCGAGCAGTACGTC. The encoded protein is CASSFRQGVSEQYV.

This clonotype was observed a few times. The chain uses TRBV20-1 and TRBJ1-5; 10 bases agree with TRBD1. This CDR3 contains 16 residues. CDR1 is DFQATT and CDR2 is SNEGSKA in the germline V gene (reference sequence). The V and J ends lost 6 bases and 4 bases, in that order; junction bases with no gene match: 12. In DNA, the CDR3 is TGCAGTGCGGGGGACAGGGGATTCGGTGCAAATCAGCCCCAGCATTTT. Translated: CSAGDRGFGANQPQHF.

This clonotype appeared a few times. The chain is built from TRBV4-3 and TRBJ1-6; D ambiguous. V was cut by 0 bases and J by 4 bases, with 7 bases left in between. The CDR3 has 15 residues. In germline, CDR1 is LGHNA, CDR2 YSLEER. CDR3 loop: CASSQDRLYNSPLHF. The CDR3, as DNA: TGCGCCAGCAGCCAAGACCGCTTATATAATTCACCCCTCCACTTT.

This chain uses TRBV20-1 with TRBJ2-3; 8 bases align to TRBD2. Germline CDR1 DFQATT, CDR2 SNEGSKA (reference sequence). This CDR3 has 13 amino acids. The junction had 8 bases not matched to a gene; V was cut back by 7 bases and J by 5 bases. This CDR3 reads CSELAVTRDTQYF. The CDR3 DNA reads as TGCAGTGAACTAGCGGTGACCCGAGATACGCAGTATTTT.

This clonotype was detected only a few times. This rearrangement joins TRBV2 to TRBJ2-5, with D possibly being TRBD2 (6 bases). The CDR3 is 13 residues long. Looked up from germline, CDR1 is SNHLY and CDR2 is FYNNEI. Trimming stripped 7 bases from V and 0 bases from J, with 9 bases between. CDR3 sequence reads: CASKGGYQETQYF. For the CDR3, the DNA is TGTGCCAGCAAAGGAGGGTACCAAGAGACCCAGTACTTC.

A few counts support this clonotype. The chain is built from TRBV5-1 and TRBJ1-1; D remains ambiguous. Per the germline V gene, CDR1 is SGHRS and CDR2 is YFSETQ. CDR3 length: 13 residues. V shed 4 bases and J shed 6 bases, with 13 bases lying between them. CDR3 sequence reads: CASSLVVSAEAFF. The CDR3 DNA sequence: TGCGCCAGCAGCCTTGTCGTGAGCGCTGAAGCTTTCTTT.